This T cell receptor beta chain emerged from a study of T-cell memory formation after mild COVID-19. Germline V lookup: CDR1 MNHEY, CDR2 SVGAGI. J lost 0 bases, V lost 8 bases, and 11 bases had no gene match. The CDR3 has 16 amino acids. TCRdb independently ran MiXCR on the 5' RACE reads; one entry per CDR3 protein. This table holds 68,000 or so distinct CDR3 sequences, approximately 16% found once. The chain is built from TRBV6-5 and TRBJ2-3; 7 nucleotides agree with TRBD2. The specimen was PBMCs or a T cell subset sorted from them (not recorded which). The source of this sequence is an adult woman who had mild COVID-19 (a few samples of this study predate the infection). Cell type and time point are not known. CDR3 nucleotide sequence: TGTGCCAGCCATCCCAGAGCGGGACTAAGCACAGATACGCAGTATTTT. It translates to CASHPRAGLSTDTQYF.